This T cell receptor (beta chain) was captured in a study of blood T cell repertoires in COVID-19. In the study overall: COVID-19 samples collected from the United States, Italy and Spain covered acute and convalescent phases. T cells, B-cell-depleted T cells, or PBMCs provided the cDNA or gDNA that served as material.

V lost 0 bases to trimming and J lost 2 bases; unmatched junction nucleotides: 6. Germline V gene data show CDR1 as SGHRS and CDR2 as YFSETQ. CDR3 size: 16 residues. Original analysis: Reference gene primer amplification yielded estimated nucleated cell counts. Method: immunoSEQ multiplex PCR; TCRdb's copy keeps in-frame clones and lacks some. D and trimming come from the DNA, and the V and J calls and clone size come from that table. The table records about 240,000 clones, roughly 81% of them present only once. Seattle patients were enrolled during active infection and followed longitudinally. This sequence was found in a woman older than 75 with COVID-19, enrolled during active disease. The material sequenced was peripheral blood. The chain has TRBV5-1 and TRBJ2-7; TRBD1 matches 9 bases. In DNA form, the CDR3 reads TGCGCCAGCAGCTTGGATCGCGGACAGGGGCCCTACGAGCAGTACTTC. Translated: CASSLDRGQGPYEQYF.